This TCR beta chain was documented in a study of blood T cell repertoires in COVID-19 (TCRdb year 2020). Turning to the overall study: Samples covering the acute and convalescent phases of COVID-19 were provided by collaborators in the United States, Italy and Spain. The material from the prospective study consisted of cDNA or gDNA derived from T cells, B-cell-depleted T cells, or PBMCs. Samples came from the ongoing ImmuneRACE study (first 160 participants) plus 1,254 subjects from 6 global collaborators. HLA class I and class II types, where available, came from metadata supplied by the sample provider rather than from assay-based typing. A freely available public database, intended as a resource for researchers studying the immune response to SARS-CoV-2, is where the repertoires were released. Subjects who had been exposed to COVID-19, were actively infected with it, or had recovered from it provided the deeply sampled blood TCRbeta repertoires that made up the dataset. The sample metadata nearly always contained a de-identified subject ID, COVID-19 status, age in years and sex. Results and caveats for the whole study, not just this receptor: Clinical and demographic metadata were provided uncurated, with the amount varying by source and participant.

As concerns this clone: Its antigen remains undetermined. No much larger clone is present one base from it, and per-base qualities are unavailable.

V is trimmed back by 2 bases and J by 3 bases, and the junction contains 9 bases that no gene match accounts for. From its cysteine to its phenylalanine, the CDR3 spans 17 amino acids. Only the CDR3 part of the read is kept: 51 bases, read in frame from the first base. Looking up the germline V gene yields CDR1 SGHTA and CDR2 FQGNSA. The collaborating institutions used their own protocols to collect whole blood in K2EDTA tubes. For TCRbeta analysis, collaborators shipped samples in one of three forms: frozen whole blood, isolated PBMCs, or DNA extracted from either of those sample types. The immunoSEQ Assay, a bias-controlled multiplex PCR, was used to amplify TCRbeta CDR3 regions from genomic DNA. Per the authors' processing: Within the assay, amplification of reference gene primers was used to estimate how many nucleated cells each sample contained. Sequence reads were collapsed and filtered to measure the absolute abundance of every unique TCRbeta CDR3 rearrangement. Productive Simpson clonality was computed per sample as the square root of Simpson's diversity index over productive rearrangements. TCRdb took over this immuneACCESS table, retaining in-frame rearrangements with V and J assigned. Such tables are incomplete; in checked studies, under half of the missing clones stem from an unresolved V gene, and the remainder is unexplained. The V and J calls and clone size were taken over from that table, and D and trimming were inferred from the DNA. The sample includes some 260,000 clones, with about 91% observed a single time. Of the sample, approximately 1.4% falls within the top ten clones.

The TCR comes from an elderly man with acute or convalescent COVID-19. The chain uses TRBV7-2 and TRBJ1-3, with TRBD1 matching 8 junction bases. Sequencing used peripheral blood. The bases read TGTGCCAGCAGCTTATCAGCCCCAGGGGGCGGTGGAAACACCATATATTTT. Its protein is CASSLSAPGGGGNTIYF.